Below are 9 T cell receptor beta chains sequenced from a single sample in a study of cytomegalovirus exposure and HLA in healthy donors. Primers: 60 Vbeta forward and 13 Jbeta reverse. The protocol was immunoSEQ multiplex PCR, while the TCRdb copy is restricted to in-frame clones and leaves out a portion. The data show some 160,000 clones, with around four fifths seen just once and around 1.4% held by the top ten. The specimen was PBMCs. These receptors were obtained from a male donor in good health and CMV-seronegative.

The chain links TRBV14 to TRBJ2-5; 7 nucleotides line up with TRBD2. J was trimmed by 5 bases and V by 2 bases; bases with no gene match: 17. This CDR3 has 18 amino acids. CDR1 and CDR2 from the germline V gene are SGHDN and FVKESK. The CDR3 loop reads CASSQKAASSGNSETQYF. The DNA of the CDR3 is TGTGCCAGCAGCCAAAAAGCGGCGAGCAGCGGGAACTCGGAGACCCAGTACTTC.

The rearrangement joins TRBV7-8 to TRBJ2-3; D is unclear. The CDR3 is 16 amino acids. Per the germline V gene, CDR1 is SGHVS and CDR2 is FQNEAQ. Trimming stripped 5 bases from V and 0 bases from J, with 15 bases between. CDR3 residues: CASSPLVGVSTDTQYF. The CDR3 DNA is TGTGCCAGCAGCCCGCTGGTGGGCGTTAGCACAGATACGCAGTATTTT.

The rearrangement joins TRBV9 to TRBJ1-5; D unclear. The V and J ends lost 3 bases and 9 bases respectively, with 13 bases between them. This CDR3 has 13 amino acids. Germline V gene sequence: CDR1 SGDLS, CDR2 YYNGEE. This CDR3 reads CASSALGGGPQHF. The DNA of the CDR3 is TGTGCCAGCAGCGCCCTCGGCGGTGGGCCCCAGCATTTT.

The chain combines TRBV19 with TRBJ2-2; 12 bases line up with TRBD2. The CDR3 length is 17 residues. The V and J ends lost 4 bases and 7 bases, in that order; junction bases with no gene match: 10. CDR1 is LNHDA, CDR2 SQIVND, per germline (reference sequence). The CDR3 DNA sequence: TGTGCCAGTAGTACTAGCGGGAGGGTTTTCATTTTCGGGGAGCTGTTTTTT. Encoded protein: CASSTSGRVFIFGELFF.

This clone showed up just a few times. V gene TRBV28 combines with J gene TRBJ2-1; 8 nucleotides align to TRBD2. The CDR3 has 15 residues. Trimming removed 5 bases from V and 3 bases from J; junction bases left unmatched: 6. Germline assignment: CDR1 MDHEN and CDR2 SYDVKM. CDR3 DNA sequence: TGTGCCAGCAGTCATCAGGGGACTAGCTACAATGAGCAGTTCTTC. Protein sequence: CASSHQGTSYNEQFF.

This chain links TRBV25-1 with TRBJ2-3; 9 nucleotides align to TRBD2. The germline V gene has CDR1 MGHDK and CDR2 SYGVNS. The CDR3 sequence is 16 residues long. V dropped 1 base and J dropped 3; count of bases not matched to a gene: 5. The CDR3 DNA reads TGTGCCAGCAGTGAATGGGGAGCGGGGGGAACAGATACGCAGTATTTT. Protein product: CASSEWGAGGTDTQYF. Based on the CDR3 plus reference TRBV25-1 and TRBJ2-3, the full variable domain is EADIYQTPRYLVIGTGKKITLECSQTMGHDKMYWYQQDPGMELHLIHYSYGVNSTEKGDLSSESTVSRIRTEHFPLTLESARPSHTSQYLCASSEWGAGGTDTQYFGPGTRLTVL.

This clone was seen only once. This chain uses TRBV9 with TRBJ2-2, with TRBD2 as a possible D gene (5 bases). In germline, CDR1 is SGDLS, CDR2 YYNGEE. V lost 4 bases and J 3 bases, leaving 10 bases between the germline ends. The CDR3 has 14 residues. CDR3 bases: TGTGCCAGCAGCTACGGGAAACACACCGGGGAGCTGTTTTTT. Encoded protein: CASSYGKHTGELFF.

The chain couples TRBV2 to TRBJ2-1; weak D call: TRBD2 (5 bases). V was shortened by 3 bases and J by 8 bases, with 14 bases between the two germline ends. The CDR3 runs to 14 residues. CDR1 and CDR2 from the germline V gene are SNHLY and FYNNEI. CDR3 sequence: CASSERAHSDEQFF. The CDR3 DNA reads TGTGCCAGCAGTGAGCGGGCCCACTCCGATGAGCAGTTCTTC.

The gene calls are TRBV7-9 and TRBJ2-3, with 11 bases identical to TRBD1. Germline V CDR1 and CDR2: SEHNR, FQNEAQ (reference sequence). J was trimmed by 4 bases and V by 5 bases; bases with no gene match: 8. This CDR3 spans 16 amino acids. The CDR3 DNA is TGTGCCAGCAGCCCGGGGGACAGGGGGGCCCCAGATACGCAGTATTTT. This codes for CASSPGDRGAPDTQYF. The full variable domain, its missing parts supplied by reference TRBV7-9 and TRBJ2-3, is DTGVSQNPRHKITKRGQNVTFRCDPISEHNRLYWYRQTLGQGPEFLTYFQNEAQLEKSRLLSDRFSAERPKGSFSTLEIQRTEQGDSAMYLCASSPGDRGAPDTQYFGPGTRLTVL.